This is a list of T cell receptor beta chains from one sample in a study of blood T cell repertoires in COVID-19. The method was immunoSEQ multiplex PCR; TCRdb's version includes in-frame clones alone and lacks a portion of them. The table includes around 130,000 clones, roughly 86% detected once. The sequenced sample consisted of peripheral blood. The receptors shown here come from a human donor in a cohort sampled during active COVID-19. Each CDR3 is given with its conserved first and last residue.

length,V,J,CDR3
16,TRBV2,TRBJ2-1,CASSIGQGLSYNEQFF
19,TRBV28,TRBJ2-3,CASSGPGLAGGILTDTQYF
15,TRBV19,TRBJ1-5,CASSSQGYSNQPQHF
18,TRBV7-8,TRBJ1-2,CASSSRDRAFSGDYGYTF
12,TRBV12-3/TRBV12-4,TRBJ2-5,CASLGSKETQYF
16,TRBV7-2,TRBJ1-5,CASSLGTAYSNQPQHF
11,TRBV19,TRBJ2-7,CASSSTGRQYF
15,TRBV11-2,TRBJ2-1,CASSLGSGPYNEQFF
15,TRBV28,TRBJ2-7,CASSPSGQGKVEQYF
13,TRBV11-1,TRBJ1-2,CASSLRGADGYTF